Listed below are T cell receptor beta chains from one sample, sequenced in a study of regulatory T cells in long-lasting Graves disease. TCRdb passed the multiplex PCR reads through MiXCR, listing each CDR3 protein once. The sample includes around 450,000 distinct CDR3 sequences, approximately 15% seen only once; the top ten take over 7%. This sample was shared with a second study, whose subject was T cells in Graves' hyperthyroidism and ophthalmopathy.

The source was peripheral blood mononuclear cells (PBMCs), collected at new diagnosis, from a patient treated with antithyroid drugs. The receptor source for this set is a woman aged 40 to 50 with Graves disease. CDR3s include the opening cysteine and the closing phenylalanine or tryptophan. D genes are given only for firm matches. A row's size may be missing; if present it is once, few, many or a size class.

abundance	d_gene	v_gene	j_gene	CDR3nt	CDR3aa
few	.	TRBV25-1	TRBJ1-5	TGTGCCAGCAGATGGGGTGATCAGCCCCAGCATTTT	CASRWGDQPQHF
many	.	TRBV11-2	TRBJ1-5	TGTGCCAGCAGCCCCCGTAGGGGACAACAACCCTCCAATCAGCCCCAGCATTTT	CASSPRRGQQPSNQPQHF
many	.	TRBV6-2/TRBV6-3	TRBJ2-1	TGTGCCAGCAGTTACGCGGGAACGACCTACAATGAGCAGTTCTTC	CASSYAGTTYNEQFF
.	TRBD1	TRBV20-1	TRBJ1-2	TGCAGTGCTGAAGACCGACAGGGTGCTAAGTATGGCTACACCTTC	CSAEDRQGAKYGYTF
many	.	TRBV27	TRBJ2-1	TGTGCCAGCAGACAAAGCTCCTACAATGAGCAGTTCTTC	CASRQSSYNEQFF
many	.	TRBV28	TRBJ1-5	TGTGCCAGCAGTTTCGGACGGAATCAGCCCCAGCATTTT	CASSFGRNQPQHF
many	.	TRBV3-1	TRBJ2-1	TGTGCCAGCAGCCAAGTGTTGCAGGCCAATGAGCAGTTCTTC	CASSQVLQANEQFF
many	.	TRBV20-1	TRBJ2-3	TGCAGTGCTAGAGATTTAAGGAGTTTTGGCACAGATACGCAGTATTTT	CSARDLRSFGTDTQYF
many	TRBD2	TRBV9	TRBJ2-5	TGTGCCAGCAGCGATGGGGGACTAGCGGGAGGTCGAGAGACCCAGTACTTC	CASSDGGLAGGRETQYF
many	TRBD1	TRBV10-3	TRBJ1-1	TGTGCCACCGCGGGACAGCTTAATCTAAACACTGAAGCTTTCTTT	CATAGQLNLNTEAFF
many	TRBD2	TRBV20-1	TRBJ2-3	TGCAGTGCTACGACCCCAACCGGGACTAGCGGAACAGATACGCAGTATTTT	CSATTPTGTSGTDTQYF
many	.	TRBV11-2	TRBJ2-3	TGTGCCAGCAGCTTAGGGACTAAATCAGATACGCAGTATTTT	CASSLGTKSDTQYF
many	.	TRBV11-2	TRBJ2-2	TGTGCCAGCAGCTTAGCGTACTCGGGCACCGGGGAGCTGTTTTTT	CASSLAYSGTGELFF
few	TRBD1	TRBV18	TRBJ1-1	TGTGCCAGCTCACCCCAACAGGGGGAGACTGAAGCTTTCTTT	CASSPQQGETEAFF
many	.	TRBV12-3/TRBV12-4	TRBJ2-2	TGTGCCAGCAGTTTGGGGAGGTGGGGGGAGCTGTTTTTT	CASSLGRWGELFF
many	TRBD2	TRBV15	TRBJ2-7	TGTGCCACCAGCGGATGGGGGACTAGCGCTACCTACGAGCAGTACTTC	CATSGWGTSATYEQYF